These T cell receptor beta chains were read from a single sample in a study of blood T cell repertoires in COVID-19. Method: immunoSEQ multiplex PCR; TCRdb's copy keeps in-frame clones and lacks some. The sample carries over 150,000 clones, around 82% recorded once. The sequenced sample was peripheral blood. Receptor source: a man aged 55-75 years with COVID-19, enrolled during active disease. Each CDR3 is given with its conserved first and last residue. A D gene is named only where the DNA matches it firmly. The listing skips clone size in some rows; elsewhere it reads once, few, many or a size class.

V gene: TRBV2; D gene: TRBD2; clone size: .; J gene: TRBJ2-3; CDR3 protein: CASRSRDYSTDTQYF; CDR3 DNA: TGTGCCAGCAGGTCCCGGGACTACAGCACAGATACGCAGTATTTT
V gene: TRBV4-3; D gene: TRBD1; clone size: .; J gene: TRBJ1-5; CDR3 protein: CASSQDRGIGQPQHF; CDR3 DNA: TGCGCCAGCAGCCAAGACAGGGGGATAGGTCAGCCCCAGCATTTT
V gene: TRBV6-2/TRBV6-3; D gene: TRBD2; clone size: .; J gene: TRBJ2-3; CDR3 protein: CASSYEASGRVAHDTQYF; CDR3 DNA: TGTGCCAGCAGTTACGAGGCTAGCGGGAGGGTCGCCCATGATACGCAGTATTTT
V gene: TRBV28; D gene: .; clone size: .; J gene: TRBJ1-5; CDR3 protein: CASTMDSRSNQPQHF; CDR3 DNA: TGTGCCAGCACCATGGACAGCCGGAGCAATCAGCCCCAGCATTTT
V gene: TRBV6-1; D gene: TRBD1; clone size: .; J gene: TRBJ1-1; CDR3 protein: CASRKTDRGTAFF; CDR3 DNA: TGTGCCAGCAGGAAAACTGACAGGGGAACAGCTTTCTTT
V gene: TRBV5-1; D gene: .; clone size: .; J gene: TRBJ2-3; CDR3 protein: CASSAQGWGTDTQYF; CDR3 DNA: TGCGCCAGCAGCGCACAGGGATGGGGCACAGATACGCAGTATTTT
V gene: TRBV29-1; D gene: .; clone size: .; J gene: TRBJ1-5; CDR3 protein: CSVGEGGRPQHF; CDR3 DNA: TGCAGCGTTGGCGAGGGGGGGCGGCCCCAGCATTTT
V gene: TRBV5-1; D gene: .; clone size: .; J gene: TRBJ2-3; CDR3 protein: CASSLFRGDTDTQYF; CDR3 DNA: TGCGCCAGCAGCTTGTTTCGGGGTGACACAGATACGCAGTATTTT
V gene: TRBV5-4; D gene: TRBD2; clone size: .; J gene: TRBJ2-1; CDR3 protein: CASSTGLAGGRGNEQFF; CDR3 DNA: TGTGCCAGCAGCACAGGACTAGCGGGGGGGCGCGGGAATGAGCAGTTCTTC
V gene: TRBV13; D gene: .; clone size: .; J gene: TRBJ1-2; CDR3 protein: CASSLQAGYGYTF; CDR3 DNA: TGTGCCAGCAGCTTACAGGCCGGCTATGGCTACACCTTC
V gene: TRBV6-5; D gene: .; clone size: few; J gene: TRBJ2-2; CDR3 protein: CASSSAENPNTGELFF; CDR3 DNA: TGTGCCAGCAGTTCCGCTGAGAACCCGAACACCGGGGAGCTGTTTTTT
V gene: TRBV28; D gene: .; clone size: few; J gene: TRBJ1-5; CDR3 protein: CASTTGGQPQHF; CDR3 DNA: TGTGCCAGCACCACCGGGGGTCAGCCCCAGCATTTT
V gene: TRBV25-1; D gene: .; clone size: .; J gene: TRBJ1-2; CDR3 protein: CASSESLQDYGYTF; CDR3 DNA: TGTGCCAGCAGTGAATCATTACAGGACTATGGCTACACCTTC
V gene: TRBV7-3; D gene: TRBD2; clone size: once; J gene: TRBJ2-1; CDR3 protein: CASSLAGVNEQFF; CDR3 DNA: TGTGCCAGCAGCTTGGCGGGAGTCAATGAGCAGTTCTTC
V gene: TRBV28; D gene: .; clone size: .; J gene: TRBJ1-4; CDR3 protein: CASSLNEKLFF; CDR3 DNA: TGTGCCAGCAGCCTGAATGAAAAACTGTTTTTT
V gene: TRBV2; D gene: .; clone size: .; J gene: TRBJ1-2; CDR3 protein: CASSRVDYGYTF; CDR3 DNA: TGTGCCAGCAGTCGGGTTGACTATGGCTACACCTTC
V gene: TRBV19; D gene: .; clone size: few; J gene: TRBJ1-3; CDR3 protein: CASSPRGGNTIYF; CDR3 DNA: TGTGCCAGTAGTCCCCGAGGTGGAAACACCATATATTTT
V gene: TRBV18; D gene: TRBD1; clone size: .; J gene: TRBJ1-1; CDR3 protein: CASSRQGAGGTEAFF; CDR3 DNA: TGTGCCAGCTCACGACAGGGGGCTGGAGGCACTGAAGCTTTCTTT
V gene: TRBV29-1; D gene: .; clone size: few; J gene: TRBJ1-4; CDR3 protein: CSVRIQLGEKLFF; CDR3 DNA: TGCAGCGTTAGGATTCAGCTAGGAGAAAAACTGTTTTTT
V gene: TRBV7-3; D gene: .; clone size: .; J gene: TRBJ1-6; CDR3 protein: CASSGQPNSPLHF; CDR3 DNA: TGTGCCAGCAGCGGACAGCCTAATTCACCCCTCCACTTT
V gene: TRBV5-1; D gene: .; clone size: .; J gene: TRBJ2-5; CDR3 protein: CASSSGGTAALETQYF; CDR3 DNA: TGCGCCAGCAGCTCGGGAGGGACAGCGGCCTTGGAGACCCAGTACTTC